The T cell receptor beta chain described here comes from a study of T cell responses to AZD1222 COVID-19 vaccine. Study details: Both about-4-week and about-12-week second-dose recipients were combined. Overall study findings and caveats: Clonal diversity was possibly underestimated, and white British individuals and females predominated among donors. Across spike, vaccine-associated CD4 TCRs were found, dominant at 160-218 and 743-854.

About this clone itself: Its antigen is undetermined.

Profiled with immunoSEQ multiplex PCR; TCRdb holds only in-frame clones, not every one. The sample holds about 97,000 clones, approximately 84% seen once. CDR1 is SEHNR and CDR2 is FQNEAQ in the germline V gene (reference sequence). J gave up 2 bases and V 1 base, and 6 bases lay outside the gene matches. The CDR3 consists of 16 residues. The chain recombines TRBV7-9 with TRBJ2-5; 8 bases are shared with TRBD1. This clonotype originated in an adult in good health. The sample was peripheral blood, taken on day 0 of AZD1222 vaccination. CDR3 sequence reads: CASSLVGTGGQETQYF. The CDR3 bases are TGTGCCAGCAGCTTAGTGGGGACAGGAGGACAAGAGACCCAGTACTTC.